Following are 24 T cell receptor beta chains from one sample sequenced in a study of blood T cell repertoires in COVID-19. Measured with immunoSEQ multiplex PCR; TCRdb has only the in-frame clones, and not every one. The sample holds about 210,000 clones, more than 75% seen once. The sequenced sample was PBMCs or T cells enriched from blood (not recorded which). The receptors were gathered from a man aged 25-40 years in a cohort exposed to, infected with or recovered from COVID-19 (not recorded which).

The table lists this clone with a count of one. CDR3 residues: CASSLSGGRDIYGYTF. CDR3 bases: TGTGCCAGCAGTTTATCGGGGGGCCGAGACATCTATGGCTACACCTTC. V is TRBV28 and J is TRBJ1-2; TRBD1 is a possible D gene (6 bases). The CDR3 is 16 amino acids. CDR1 and CDR2 from the germline V gene are MDHEN and SYDVKM. Trimming shortened V by 1 base and J by 4 bases, and 16 bases separated the two germline ends.

The V gene is TRBV28, the J gene TRBJ2-7, with D maybe TRBD2 (6 bases). The CDR3 loop spans 13 amino acids. Trimming stripped 5 bases from V and 6 bases from J, with 14 bases between. Per germline, CDR1 MDHEN and CDR2 SYDVKM. The CDR3 protein is CASSPTSFREQYF. As DNA, the CDR3 is TGTGCCAGCAGTCCTACTAGCTTTCGCGAGCAGTACTTC.

This clone was recorded only once. The V and J genes are TRBV5-1 and TRBJ2-7; TRBD2 might be the D (5 bases). CDR3 size: 14 residues. The germline gives CDR1 SGHRS, CDR2 YFSETQ. Trimming removed 1 base from V and 0 bases from J, with 8 bases in between. The CDR3 sequence: CASSLTRSSYEQYF. The CDR3 coding sequence is TGCGCCAGCAGCTTGACTAGGAGCTCCTACGAGCAGTACTTC.

The rearrangement joins TRBV29-1 to TRBJ2-7; TRBD2 matches at 8 bases. CDR3 length equals 15 residues. The V and J ends lost 3 bases and 4 bases, in that order; junction bases with no gene match: 11. The germline V gene has CDR1 SQVTM and CDR2 ANQGSEA. The chain's CDR3 is CSVDHAREGQYEQYF. For the CDR3, the DNA is TGCAGCGTTGACCACGCCCGGGAGGGCCAGTACGAGCAGTACTTC.

The CDR3 coding sequence is TGCAGCGTTGAAGTCAGGGTCACCGGGGAGCTGTTTTTT. Its protein product is CSVEVRVTGELFF. The chain is built from TRBV29-1 and TRBJ2-2; tentative D call: TRBD1 (5 bases). The CDR3 contains 13 residues. Germline loops: CDR1 SQVTM, CDR2 ANQGSEA. V shed 1 base and J shed 4 bases, with 7 bases lying between them.

The V gene is TRBV25-1, the J gene TRBJ2-5; D call uncertain. The CDR3 length is 15 residues. The germline CDR1 and CDR2 sequences are MGHDK and SYGVNS. Trimming cost V 1 base and J 5 bases, with 14 bases left between them. CDR3 region: CASSESSVPSETQYF. The CDR3 region has the DNA TGTGCCAGCAGTGAATCCTCGGTCCCGTCGGAGACCCAGTACTTC.

The chain has TRBV12-5 and TRBJ2-1; 8 nucleotides match TRBD2. After removal of 1 base from V and 4 bases from J, the junction contained 3 bases not matched to a gene. Germline values: CDR1 LGHNT, CDR2 FRNRAP. CDR3 length: 15 amino acids. CDR3 DNA: TGTGCTAGTGGTTTGGGGGCGGGAGGATACAATGAGCAGTTCTTC. This translates into CASGLGAGGYNEQFF. The full variable domain, completed using reference TRBV12-5 and TRBJ2-1, is DARVTQTPRHKVTEMGQEVTMRCQPILGHNTVFWYRQTMMQGLELLAYFRNRAPLDDSGMPKDRFSAEMPDATLATLKIQPSEPRDSAVYFCASGLGAGGYNEQFFGPGTRLTVL.

The V call is TRBV5-1, the J call TRBJ2-7, with TRBD1 matching 7 bases. CDR1 is SGHRS, CDR2 YFSETQ, per germline. Unmatched junction bases numbered 1, after V lost 4 bases and J lost 3 bases. The CDR3 spans 12 residues. Here the CDR3 reads CASSGDSYEQYF. The DNA for the CDR3 is TGCGCCAGCAGCGGGGACAGCTACGAGCAGTACTTC.

V gene TRBV3-1 (or the pseudogene TRBV3-2) combines with J gene TRBJ2-2; D remains unclear. The CDR3 spans 15 residues. Trimming shortened V by 0 bases and J by 2 bases, and 7 bases separated the two germline ends. CDR1 and CDR2 (germline): LGHDT, YNNKEL (reference sequence). The CDR3 coding sequence is TGTGCCAGCAGCCAAGATGGGCAAAACACCGGGGAGCTGTTTTTT. This translates into CASSQDGQNTGELFF.

The rearrangement links TRBV4-3 to TRBJ1-6; D remains unclear. Germline values: CDR1 LGHNA, CDR2 YSLEER. With 0 bases removed from V and 0 bases from J, the gap between germline ends came to 9 bases. The CDR3 is made up of 17 amino acids. DNA of the CDR3: TGCGCCAGCAGCCAAGAAGTGCCGAGCTCCTATAATTCACCCCTCCACTTT. It translates to CASSQEVPSSYNSPLHF.

V is TRBV5-1 and J is TRBJ1-5, with TRBD1 matching over 11 bases. This CDR3 is 15 amino acids long. Germline V gene sequence: CDR1 SGHRS, CDR2 YFSETQ. Trimming removed 4 bases from V and 7 bases from J; junction bases left unmatched: 7. The DNA for the CDR3 is TGCGCCAGCAGCCCCGGGACAGGGGGGGGCCAGCCCCAGCATTTT. Translating it yields CASSPGTGGGQPQHF. The full variable domain, its missing parts supplied by reference TRBV5-1 and TRBJ1-5, is KAGVTQTPRYLIKTRGQQVTLSCSPISGHRSVSWYQQTPGQGLQFLFEYFSETQRNKGNFPGRFSGRQFSNSRSEMNVSTLELGDSALYLCASSPGTGGGQPQHFGDGTRLSIL.

V gene TRBV15 combines with J gene TRBJ2-1; D is perhaps TRBD1 (5 bases). The V end lost 0 bases, the J end lost 0 bases, and 9 bases lay between the germline ends. Germline CDR1 is LNHNV and CDR2 is YYDKDF (reference sequence). This CDR3 comprises 16 residues. CDR3 DNA sequence: TGTGCCACCAGCAGAGATAGACAGAGCTCCTACAATGAGCAGTTCTTC. Translated, it gives CATSRDRQSSYNEQFF.

This clone was found once. This sequence joins TRBV6-4 and TRBJ2-1, with 9 positions matching TRBD2. Germline V gives CDR1 MRHNA, CDR2 SNTAGT. The CDR3 loop spans 15 amino acids. Germline trimming cut 5 bases from V and 8 bases from J; bases unmatched to any gene: 10. CDR3: CASSTGLAGKDEQFF. The DNA for the CDR3 is TGTGCCAGCAGTACGGGGCTAGCGGGAAAAGATGAGCAGTTCTTC.

This clone was counted many times. The J gene is TRBJ2-7, the V gene TRBV2; D unresolved. In germline, CDR1 is SNHLY, CDR2 FYNNEI. Trimming shortened V by 8 bases and J by 6 bases, and 17 bases separated the two germline ends. The CDR3 runs 13 residues. CDR3 amino acids: CASQTEALGEQYF. As DNA, the CDR3 is TGTGCCAGCCAAACCGAGGCGCTTGGCGAGCAGTACTTC. Looking up the rest from reference TRBV2 and TRBJ2-7 gives the full variable domain: EPEVTQTPSHQVTQMGQEVILRCVPISNHLYFYWYRQILGQKVEFLVSFYNNEISEKSEIFDDQFSVERPDGSNFTLKIRSTKLEDSAMYFCASQTEALGEQYFGPGTRLTVT.

The CDR3 region has the DNA TGTGCCAGCAGCGACGGGGTTGGCAACTACAATGAGCAGTTCTTC. It is translated as CASSDGVGNYNEQFF. The chain combines TRBV5-6 with TRBJ2-1; perhaps TRBD2 as D (5 bases). Per the germline V gene, CDR1 is SGHDT and CDR2 is YYEEEE. The CDR3 covers 15 residues. With 4 bases removed from V and 3 bases from J, the gap between germline ends came to 14 bases. Full variable domain (remainder filled in from reference TRBV5-6 and TRBJ2-1): DAGVTQSPTHLIKTRGQQVTLRCSPKSGHDTVSWYQQALGQGPQFIFQYYEEEERQRGNFPDRFSGHQFPNYSSELNVNALLLGDSALYLCASSDGVGNYNEQFFGPGTRLTVL.

This clone has a single count. The chain joins TRBV9 to TRBJ2-2, with TRBD2 matching over 8 bases. The ends lost 5 bases at V and 3 bases at J; junction bases unmatched: 15. Germline loops: CDR1 SGDLS, CDR2 YYNGEE. The CDR3 loop spans 18 amino acids. The CDR3 spells CASSHFQRAGRDTGELFF. Here the CDR3 DNA reads TGTGCCAGCAGTCATTTTCAGAGGGCCGGGAGGGACACCGGGGAGCTGTTTTTT.

V usage is TRBV14 and J usage is TRBJ2-2; D unclear. The V and J ends lost 5 bases and 3 bases respectively, with 13 bases between them. Germline V CDR1 and CDR2: SGHDN, FVKESK. This CDR3 contains 15 residues. CDR3 region: CASSGQEQYTGELFF. The CDR3 nucleotides are TGTGCCAGCAGCGGGCAGGAACAATACACCGGGGAGCTGTTTTTT.

The chain carries TRBV6-1 and TRBJ2-7, with D perhaps matching TRBD2 (6 bases). V was cut by 6 bases and J by 6 bases, with 18 bases left in between. The germline V gene has CDR1 MNHNS and CDR2 SASEGT. The CDR3 runs 14 residues. In DNA, the CDR3 is TGTGCCAGCAGCCCGGGGACTTCCTCAGGCGAGCAGTACTTC. Its protein is CASSPGTSSGEQYF.

The CDR3 loop is CASSERVTPEGETQYF. The DNA for the CDR3 is TGCGCCAGCAGCGAGCGGGTGACTCCGGAGGGGGAGACCCAGTACTTC. The V call is TRBV5-1, the J call TRBJ2-5; D perhaps matches TRBD2 (6 bases). Trimming took off 4 bases at V and 5 bases at J, with 21 bases between the two ends. CDR3 length equals 16 residues. Looked up from germline, CDR1 is SGHRS and CDR2 is YFSETQ.

The V and J genes are TRBV19 and TRBJ2-5, with TRBD2 matching over 12 bases. CDR1 LNHDA and CDR2 SQIVND come from the germline V gene (reference sequence). V was pared by 7 bases and J by 4 bases, with 7 bases of the junction left unmatched. The CDR3 totals 15 residues. CDR3 residues: CASTNLGLAGETQYF. Here the CDR3 DNA reads TGTGCCAGTACCAACCTGGGACTAGCGGGAGAGACCCAGTACTTC.

The chain employs TRBV28 and TRBJ2-5, with 9 bases identical to TRBD1. With 5 bases clipped from V and 2 bases from J, the junction kept 21 bases outside the gene matches. This CDR3 is built from 20 residues. CDR1 and CDR2 (germline): MDHEN, SYDVKM. This chain's CDR3 is CASSRTFGTGRVEVQETQYF. In DNA, the CDR3 is TGTGCCAGCAGTAGGACCTTCGGGACAGGGCGAGTGGAGGTTCAAGAGACCCAGTACTTC.

The gene calls are TRBV28 and TRBJ1-2; D ambiguous. The V end lost 4 bases, the J end lost 6 bases, and 18 bases lay between the germline ends. In germline, CDR1 is MDHEN, CDR2 SYDVKM. The CDR3 sequence is 15 residues long. The CDR3 loop reads CASSSPSWAVHGYTF. The DNA for the CDR3 is TGTGCCAGCAGTTCCCCGTCGTGGGCAGTCCATGGCTACACCTTC.

This clone was recorded only once. The chain recombines TRBV6-5 with TRBJ1-1, with 10 bases aligning to TRBD1. Germline V gene lookup returns CDR1 MNHEY and CDR2 SVGAGI. V gave up 5 bases and J gave up 4 bases; unmatched junction bases: 4. The CDR3 is 14 residues long. The CDR3 loop reads CASSNDRGPTEAFF. The CDR3 region has the DNA TGTGCCAGCAGTAATGACAGGGGGCCCACTGAAGCTTTCTTT.

This clone was seen a handful of times. This sequence joins TRBV12-5 and TRBJ2-2; TRBD2 agrees at 8 bases. Per the germline V gene, CDR1 is LGHNT and CDR2 is FRNRAP. The CDR3 length is 17 residues. The V gene end was trimmed by 4 bases and the J gene end by 6 bases; junction bases not matched to a gene: 13. CDR3 sequence (DNA): TGTGCTAGTGGTTGGTACCGGGGGGGAGCGATGCCCGGGGAGCTGTTTTTT. Protein product: CASGWYRGGAMPGELFF. Using reference TRBV12-5 and TRBJ2-2 for the parts outside the CDR3, the full variable domain is DARVTQTPRHKVTEMGQEVTMRCQPILGHNTVFWYRQTMMQGLELLAYFRNRAPLDDSGMPKDRFSAEMPDATLATLKIQPSEPRDSAVYFCASGWYRGGAMPGELFFGEGSRLTVL.